Below are 13 T cell receptor beta chains sequenced from a single sample in a study of T-cell reconstitution after alpha-beta-depleted transplantation in children. Library preparation (for TCRbeta) was performed with unique molecular identifiers. Using its own MiXCR run on the PCR reads, TCRdb lists one record per CDR3 protein. The repertoire holds 330,000 or so distinct CDR3 sequences, with around 10% as singletons. Sequenced material: PBMCs, taken before TCRalphabeta/CD19-depleted stem cell transplant. These receptors all stem from a boy younger than two with acute myeloid leukemia, due to receive a stem cell transplant.

This clonotype was recorded at least ten times. Here the CDR3 reads CASSFIGTKNIQYF. The DNA of the CDR3 is TGTGCCAGCAGTTTCATAGGGACCAAAAACATTCAGTACTTC. The chain uses TRBV12-3 or TRBV12-4 and TRBJ2-4; unclear D gene. The CDR3 totals 14 residues. V was shortened by 3 bases and J by 2 bases, with 8 bases between the two germline ends.

This clonotype was picked up many times. The rearrangement links TRBV12-3 or TRBV12-4 to TRBJ1-1; the D is unclear. CDR3 length: 16 amino acids. V lost 5 bases and J lost 0, with 16 bases in between. The DNA of the CDR3 is TGTGCCAGCAGTCCCGGCGGTTCTCTAATGAACACTGAAGCTTTCTTT. Translating gives CASSPGGSLMNTEAFF.

This clonotype was counted at least ten times. The chain links TRBV11-3 to TRBJ2-2, with a weak D call TRBD1 (5 bases). The CDR3 runs 16 residues. Between the trimmed V and J ends, which lost 5 bases and 2 bases, there was a span of 15 bases. From germline, CDR1 is SGHNT and CDR2 YENEEA. This CDR3 is CASSASGFSNTGELFF. CDR3 in DNA: TGTGCCAGCAGCGCCTCAGGGTTCTCAAACACCGGGGAGCTGTTTTTT.

Many counts were recorded for this clonotype. V gene TRBV29-1 combines with J gene TRBJ2-1; D unresolved. CDR3 length equals 12 residues. CDR1 and CDR2 (germline): SQVTM, ANQGSEA. V was clipped by 6 bases and J by 7 bases, with 13 bases between them. The CDR3 protein is CSVRALGNEQFF. CDR3 coding DNA: TGCAGCGTCCGTGCCTTAGGTAATGAGCAGTTCTTC.

This clonotype was observed at least ten times. The chain uses TRBV6-1 and TRBJ1-2; D perhaps matches TRBD1 (5 bases). CDR1 and CDR2 (germline): MNHNS, SASEGT. This CDR3 spans 16 amino acids. V lost 5 bases, J lost 0 bases, and 16 bases lay in between. The CDR3 here is CASSKGAGRANYGYTF. Written as DNA, the CDR3 is TGTGCCAGCAGTAAAGGGGCAGGGCGAGCTAACTATGGCTACACCTTC.

This clonotype occurred many times. An end of the junction differs from the germline gene, which may be a read error. V is TRBV6-5 and J is TRBJ2-7; no firm D call. Germline lookup yields CDR1 MNHEY and CDR2 SVGAGI. The CDR3 runs 15 residues. The CDR3 loop is CASSYKFLPSYEQYF. CDR3 nucleotide sequence: TGTGCTAGCAGTTACAAGTTCCTGCCCTCCTACGAGCAGTACTTC.

This clonotype came up many times. The chain recombines TRBV10-3 with TRBJ1-2; D perhaps matches TRBD1 (6 bases). Trimming cost V 8 bases and J 3 bases, with 13 bases left between them. This CDR3 contains 13 residues. From germline, CDR1 is ENHRY and CDR2 SYGVKD. CDR3 nucleotides: TGTGCCATCCAACAGGGTCGAGACTATGGCTACACCTTC. Amino acids: CAIQQGRDYGYTF.

In the case of this clonotype: This may come from a read error, since a much larger clone is one base off. The chain links TRBV20-1 to TRBJ1-4; D possibly corresponds to TRBD1 (6 bases). CDR3 length: 14 residues. The germline V gene has CDR1 DFQATT and CDR2 SNEGSKA (reference sequence). V dropped 5 bases and J dropped 7 bases, with 17 bases sitting between them. Here the CDR3 reads CSARRQVLGEKLFF. The DNA of the CDR3 is TGCAGTGCTCGTCGACAGGTCCTGGGTGAAAAACTGTTTTTT.

This clonotype was seen ten or more times. This chain links TRBV10-2 with TRBJ2-5, with TRBD2 matching over 7 bases. The CDR3 runs to 13 residues. V shed 11 bases, J shed 3 bases, and the junction held 9 bases outside the gene matches. The germline gives CDR1 WSHSY, CDR2 SAAADI. The CDR3 DNA sequence: TGCGCCGTCAGACGCGGGAGCGAAGAGACCCAGTACTTC. Amino acids: CAVRRGSEETQYF.

The sample holds many counts of this clonotype. The chain links TRBV5-1 to TRBJ2-7, with 7 bases matching TRBD1. The CDR3 is 13 residues long. The ends lost 4 bases at V and 0 bases at J; junction bases unmatched: 1. The germline V gene encodes CDR1 SGHRS and CDR2 YFSETQ. CDR3 sequence (DNA): TGCGCCAGCAGCGACAGGGTCTCCTACGAGCAGTACTTC. This codes for CASSDRVSYEQYF.

CDR3: CASSRGQGFTDTQYF. The CDR3 coding sequence is TGTGCCAGCAGTCGGGGACAGGGCTTCACAGATACGCAGTATTTT. The chain is built from TRBV5-6 and TRBJ2-3, with 9 positions matching TRBD1. The length of the CDR3 is 15 residues. Germline V gives CDR1 SGHDT, CDR2 YYEEEE. The ends lost 5 bases at V and 2 bases at J; junction bases unmatched: 6.

Ten or more counts support this clonotype. V usage is TRBV5-1 and J usage is TRBJ2-5, with no clear D. Trimming cost V 3 bases and J 2 bases, with 17 bases left between them. Germline V gives CDR1 SGHRS, CDR2 YFSETQ. The CDR3 is 16 residues long. The CDR3 DNA sequence: TGCGCCAGCAGCTCACTGAACCAAGAACGGCAAGAGACCCAGTACTTC. It specifies CASSSLNQERQETQYF.

In this sample, this clonotype turned up many times. The chain recombines TRBV5-5 with TRBJ2-2; D not certain. V was clipped by 6 bases and J by 10 bases, with 7 bases between them. Germline CDR1 SGHKS, CDR2 YYEKEE (reference sequence). The length of the CDR3 is 10 residues. Here the CDR3 reads CASKDEELFF. The CDR3 region has the DNA TGTGCCAGCAAGGATGAGGAGCTGTTTTTT.